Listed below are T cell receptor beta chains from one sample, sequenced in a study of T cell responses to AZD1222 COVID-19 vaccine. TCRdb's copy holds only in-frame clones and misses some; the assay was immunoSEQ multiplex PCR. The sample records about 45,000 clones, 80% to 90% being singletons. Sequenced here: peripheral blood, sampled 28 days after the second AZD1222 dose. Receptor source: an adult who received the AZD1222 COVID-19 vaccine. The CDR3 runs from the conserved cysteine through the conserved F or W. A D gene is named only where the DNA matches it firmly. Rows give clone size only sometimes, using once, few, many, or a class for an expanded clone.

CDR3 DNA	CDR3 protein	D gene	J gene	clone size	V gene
TGCGCCAGCAGCCAGACGTGGGTTGGGCGGGGTTCTAACTATGGCTACACCTTC	CASSQTWVGRGSNYGYTF	NA	TRBJ1-2	once	TRBV4-1
TGTGCCAGTAGTATTAACAGGGGGCCGGAGACCCAGTACTTC	CASSINRGPETQYF	TRBD1	TRBJ2-5	NA	TRBV19
TGTGCCAGTACCGGGACTAGCGCAAATTACAATGAGCAGTTCTTC	CASTGTSANYNEQFF	TRBD2	TRBJ2-1	NA	TRBV19
TGTGCCAGCAGCTTGGGGCAGGGAGGGGGCTATGGCTACACCTTC	CASSLGQGGGYGYTF	NA	TRBJ1-2	NA	TRBV5-6
TGTGCCAGCAGTGAAGACTACTGGGGAGCCTCTGGAAACACCATATATTTT	CASSEDYWGASGNTIYF	NA	TRBJ1-3	NA	TRBV6-1
TGTGCCAGCAGCTTGAACCTTTTCTACGAGCAGTACTTC	CASSLNLFYEQYF	NA	TRBJ2-7	NA	TRBV5-6
TGCGCCAGCAGCCAATTCCGTGACGGGCCTCTCGGGGAGCTGTTTTTT	CASSQFRDGPLGELFF	NA	TRBJ2-2	NA	TRBV4-3
TGTGCCACAGAGGGCGAGTTGGGGGGGAATGAGCAGTTCTTC	CATEGELGGNEQFF	TRBD2	TRBJ2-1	NA	TRBV6-5
TGTGCCAGCAGCTCGGGACAGGCAATCGGCTACACCTTC	CASSSGQAIGYTF	TRBD1	TRBJ1-2	NA	TRBV3-1/TRBV3-2
TGCAGCGTTGATAATTTAGACGGCTTCGGGTCCCACGAGCAGTACTTC	CSVDNLDGFGSHEQYF	NA	TRBJ2-7	NA	TRBV29-1
TGTGCCAGCAGTTTTCTAGCGGGAGTGATCGGGGAGCTGTTTTTT	CASSFLAGVIGELFF	TRBD2	TRBJ2-2	NA	TRBV6-5
TGTGCCAGCAGCTTTAAAGGGGGTTATGTAGCGTATTTT	CASSFKGGYVAYF	NA	TRBJ2-3	NA	TRBV7-3
TGTGCCAGCAGCTTGGGCAGGGAGGTCGAGCAGTACTTC	CASSLGREVEQYF	NA	TRBJ2-7	NA	TRBV5-5
TGTGCCAGCTCACCACCGGACCGCTACAATGAGCAGTTCTTC	CASSPPDRYNEQFF	NA	TRBJ2-1	NA	TRBV18
TGTGCCTGGAGTCCTACTTATCCCTACGAGCAGTACTTC	CAWSPTYPYEQYF	NA	TRBJ2-7	NA	TRBV30
TGTGCCAGCAGTGATGTGCGGGGTCATCAGCCCCAGCATTTT	CASSDVRGHQPQHF	NA	TRBJ1-5	few	TRBV2
TGTGCCAGCAGCGGCGGGGGATCTAGCACAGATACGCAGTATTTT	CASSGGGSSTDTQYF	TRBD2	TRBJ2-3	once	TRBV11-2
TGTGCCAGCAGTGACGATGGCGGGAGGAGCTCCTACGAGCAGTACTTC	CASSDDGGRSSYEQYF	TRBD2	TRBJ2-7	NA	TRBV2
TGTGCCAGCAGCGAGGCCGCGGATTATTACTCCTACGAGCAGTACTTC	CASSEAADYYSYEQYF	NA	TRBJ2-7	NA	TRBV9
TGTGCCAGCTCACCGGGTGGGGGATATAGCAATCAGCCCCAGCATTTT	CASSPGGGYSNQPQHF	NA	TRBJ1-5	NA	TRBV18
TGCGCCAGCAGCCAGGGTACAGGGGACGACACTGAAGCTTTCTTT	CASSQGTGDDTEAFF	TRBD1	TRBJ1-1	NA	TRBV5-1
TGTGCCAGCAGTCCGGGACAGTACACTGAAGCTTTCTTT	CASSPGQYTEAFF	TRBD1	TRBJ1-1	NA	TRBV7-2
TGTGCCAGCAGCGTAGGGTCTGGGACTGGTTCGCTCGGAGTTCCCTACGAGCAGTACTTC	CASSVGSGTGSLGVPYEQYF	NA	TRBJ2-7	NA	TRBV9
TGTGCCAGCAGTGAAGCAGTGGGCATCGGATCCTACGAGCAGTACTTC	CASSEAVGIGSYEQYF	NA	TRBJ2-7	NA	TRBV6-1
TGTGCCAGCAGTCCCTCCGGAGGGCAGCGCCCCTACGAGCAGTACTTC	CASSPSGGQRPYEQYF	NA	TRBJ2-7	once	TRBV27
TGCGCCAGCAGCCACCCTCCGGGGGGGGCGGACATTCAGTACTTC	CASSHPPGGADIQYF	TRBD2	TRBJ2-4	NA	TRBV4-1
TGCGCCAGCAGTGAATCTAGCGGACAATACAATGAGCAGTTCTTC	CASSESSGQYNEQFF	TRBD2	TRBJ2-1	once	TRBV10-1
TGTGCCAGCAGTCCGGACAGGGGCTCCTACGAGCAGTACTTC	CASSPDRGSYEQYF	TRBD1	TRBJ2-7	NA	TRBV7-9
TGTGCCAGCAGCCCCAACGAAGGAGCTTTCTTT	CASSPNEGAFF	NA	TRBJ1-1	NA	TRBV12-3/TRBV12-4
TGTGCCTGGAGTTTCACAGGGGGGGGTCAGCCCCAGCATTTT	CAWSFTGGGQPQHF	TRBD1	TRBJ1-5	once	TRBV30
TGTGCCAGCAGTTTATACTGGTATGGACTAGCTCACTCCGTAAACTACGAGCAGTACTTC	CASSLYWYGLAHSVNYEQYF	TRBD2	TRBJ2-7	NA	TRBV27
TGCGCCAGCAGCCCCCCGGGACTTAGTAATGAAAAACTGTTTTTT	CASSPPGLSNEKLFF	NA	TRBJ1-4	few	TRBV5-1
TGTGCCAGCAAGTCCCTCCCTGGACTAGCGGGAGGGAACCGGGAGCAGTACTTC	CASKSLPGLAGGNREQYF	TRBD2	TRBJ2-7	NA	TRBV27
TGTGCCAGCAGACCCGACAGGGGCTGGGGTGCTCTTGGCTACACCTTC	CASRPDRGWGALGYTF	TRBD1	TRBJ1-2	NA	TRBV11-2
TGCGCCAGCAGCCCCGGGACAGGGGGCACCGGGGAGCTGTTTTTT	CASSPGTGGTGELFF	TRBD1	TRBJ2-2	NA	TRBV5-1
TGCGCCAGCAGCGAGCTGACAGAATCTGGGGAAAAACTGTTTTTT	CASSELTESGEKLFF	NA	TRBJ1-4	NA	TRBV5-1
TGCGCCAGCAGCTTGCAGGGCTCCTACAATGAGCAGTTCTTC	CASSLQGSYNEQFF	NA	TRBJ2-1	NA	TRBV5-1
TGCGCCAGCACCCTCTCGGAGGGGTATGGGGAGACCCAGTACTTC	CASTLSEGYGETQYF	NA	TRBJ2-5	once	TRBV5-1
TGTGCCAGCCGGGGGACGACTTACGAGCAGTACTTC	CASRGTTYEQYF	NA	TRBJ2-7	NA	TRBV6-5
TGCAGTGCTAGTCCTTCTGTGGACTATGGCTACACCTTC	CSASPSVDYGYTF	NA	TRBJ1-2	once	TRBV20-1
TGCGCCAGCAGCCAAGGGCAAGGGACAGGTCCGTACTATGGCTACACCTTC	CASSQGQGTGPYYGYTF	TRBD1	TRBJ1-2	NA	TRBV4-1
TGTGCCAGCAGTTTAAGGGGTGGTTTAACAGCTAACTATGGCTACACCTTC	CASSLRGGLTANYGYTF	NA	TRBJ1-2	once	TRBV28
TGTGCCAGCAGCTTAGCGCGCTACGAGCAGTACTTC	CASSLARYEQYF	NA	TRBJ2-7	NA	TRBV7-2
TGCAGTGCTCTTGTCGCGGAAAAACTGTTTTTT	CSALVAEKLFF	NA	TRBJ1-4	NA	TRBV20-1
TGTGCCAGCAGCCCGGACCCGGGCACCTACAATGAGCAGTTCTTC	CASSPDPGTYNEQFF	NA	TRBJ2-1	few	TRBV11-3
TGCGCCAGCAGGGAGGGACCGATCACAGATACGCAGTATTTT	CASREGPITDTQYF	NA	TRBJ2-3	few	TRBV4-1
TGTGCCAGCAGCAAGTACTCGAACACTGAAGCTTTCTTT	CASSKYSNTEAFF	NA	TRBJ1-1	NA	TRBV9
TGTGCCAGCAGCCGGGGACCAGATACGCAGTATTTT	CASSRGPDTQYF	NA	TRBJ2-3	NA	TRBV6-5
TGTGCCAGCAGCTTCGGGACAGGGCAACAAGAGACCCAGTACTTC	CASSFGTGQQETQYF	TRBD1	TRBJ2-5	once	TRBV7-7
TGTGCCAGCAGACCGCTCGGGACAGGAGAATCACCCCTCCACTTT	CASRPLGTGESPLHF	TRBD1	TRBJ1-6	NA	TRBV5-5
TGTGCCAGCAGCGCGACAGGGGGCGGCAATCAGCCCCAGCATTTT	CASSATGGGNQPQHF	TRBD1	TRBJ1-5	NA	TRBV7-8
TGTGCCAGCAGCTTCATTAGCGGGAGAGCGTACGATGAGCAGTTCTTC	CASSFISGRAYDEQFF	TRBD2	TRBJ2-1	NA	TRBV7-8
TGTGCCAGCAGCTTATTTGGCGGGCCCTCCTACGAGCAGTACTTC	CASSLFGGPSYEQYF	NA	TRBJ2-7	NA	TRBV7-2
TGCGCCAGCAGCCAAGTTGCGTCTACTAGCGGGCATTTGTACGAGCAGTACTTC	CASSQVASTSGHLYEQYF	TRBD2	TRBJ2-7	NA	TRBV4-3
TGCGCCAGCAGCCCTAGCGGGTGGGGCGTCGAGCAGTACTTC	CASSPSGWGVEQYF	TRBD2	TRBJ2-7	NA	TRBV5-1
TGCGCCAGCAGCCAAGAGTCTAGCGGGAGGTACGAGCAGTACTTC	CASSQESSGRYEQYF	TRBD2	TRBJ2-7	NA	TRBV4-3
TGTGCCAGCAGCTTAATCAGCGAAACTTCAATTTACTCCAATGAGCAGTTCTTC	CASSLISETSIYSNEQFF	NA	TRBJ2-1	NA	TRBV7-9
TGTGCCAGCAGTTCGAAATGGGGCGAGCAGTACTTC	CASSSKWGEQYF	NA	TRBJ2-7	NA	TRBV27